This is a list of T cell receptor beta chains from one sample in a study of shared clonotypes between healthy human individuals. Some clones are missing from TCRdb's copy, which holds only in-frame ones; the method was immunoSEQ multiplex PCR. Among more than 2,000,000 clones, approximately 94% were seen once, and the ten largest hold roughly 0.13%. Sequenced material: naive CD4+ T cells sorted from blood. The receptors here all came from a man younger than 35 in good health. Each CDR3 is given with its conserved first and last residue. Fields, in order: J gene, CDR3 length, clone size, V gene, CDR3 protein. Clone size is stated in some rows and not others, as once, few, many or a class when expanded.

TRBJ2-5 | 16 | - | TRBV5-1 | CASSLEPGQGAQEQYF
TRBJ1-3 | 17 | - | TRBV27 | CASRPRGQGFSGNTIYF
TRBJ2-2 | 15 | - | TRBV7-6 | CASSQGQGAAGELFF
TRBJ2-2 | 17 | - | TRBV7-4 | CASSLRRDGGRPGELFF
TRBJ1-6 | 18 | - | TRBV12-2 | CASLPPWADQQYNSPLHF
TRBJ2-3 | 13 | once | TRBV7-8 | CASSLVGSGGEYF
TRBJ2-3 | 16 | - | TRBV19 | CASSTGDRPKADTQYF
TRBJ2-7 | 13 | - | TRBV30 | CAWRSSGSYEQYF
TRBJ2-7 | 12 | - | TRBV29-1 | CSVVTGTYEQYF
TRBJ2-7 | 15 | - | TRBV6-1 | CASSEIGTGAYEQYF
TRBJ2-5 | 15 | - | TRBV19 | CASKGEGGPYETQYF
TRBJ1-6 | 14 | - | TRBV12-5 | CASGPVGGNSPLHF
TRBJ2-5 | 16 | - | TRBV5-1 | CASSLQTGLAGTVHHF
TRBJ1-1 | 13 | - | TRBV7-2 | CASSPTGNTEAFF
TRBJ1-5 | 15 | once | TRBV19 | CASSIGGTGLQPQHF
TRBJ2-5 | 15 | few | TRBV2 | CASSERSGSWETQYF
TRBJ2-7 | 15 | - | TRBV5-8 | CASSLPGTGMSEQYF
TRBJ2-2 | 16 | once | TRBV7-9 | CASSLARVQNTGELFF
TRBJ2-3 | 13 | - | TRBV2 | CASIFRALDTQYF
TRBJ1-3 | 15 | - | TRBV7-9 | CASSPFGGTGNTIYF
TRBJ2-5 | 13 | - | TRBV6-5 | CASSGTSGSYQYF
TRBJ2-7 | 15 | - | TRBV5-4 | CASSPGLVGPLEQYF
TRBJ2-7 | 12 | - | TRBV18 | CASSLSEGTGFF